This TCR beta chain was sequenced during a study of control samples from healthy donors and cancer patients. Assay: immunoSEQ multiplex PCR; the TCRdb copy retains only in-frame clones and omits some. The sample carries about 160,000 clones, about 94% recorded once. Trimming cost V 2 bases and J 2 bases; bases outside gene matches: 7. The CDR3 runs to 15 residues. Germline V lookup: CDR1 SQVTM, CDR2 ANQGSEA. The source of this sequence is a woman in her thirties or forties in good health. The chain uses TRBV29-1 and TRBJ2-3, with 7 bases matching TRBD2. Sequencing used blood. DNA of the CDR3: TGCAGCGTTGAAAGAGCTAGCGGCCCCACAGATACGCAGTATTTT. This encodes CSVERASGPTDTQYF.